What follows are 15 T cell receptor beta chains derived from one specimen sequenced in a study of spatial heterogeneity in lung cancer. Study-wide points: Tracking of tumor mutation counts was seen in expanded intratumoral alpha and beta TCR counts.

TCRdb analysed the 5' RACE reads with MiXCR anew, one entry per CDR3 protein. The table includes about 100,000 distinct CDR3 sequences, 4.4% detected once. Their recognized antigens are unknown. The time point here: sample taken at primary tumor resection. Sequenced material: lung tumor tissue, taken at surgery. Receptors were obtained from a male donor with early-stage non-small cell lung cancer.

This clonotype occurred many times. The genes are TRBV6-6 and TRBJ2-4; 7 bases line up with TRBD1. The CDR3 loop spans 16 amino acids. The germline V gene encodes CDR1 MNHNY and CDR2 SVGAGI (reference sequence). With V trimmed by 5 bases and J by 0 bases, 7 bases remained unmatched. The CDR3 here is CASSPGQSLAKNIQYF. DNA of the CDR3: TGTGCCAGCAGTCCGGGACAGTCTCTAGCCAAAAACATTCAGTACTTC.

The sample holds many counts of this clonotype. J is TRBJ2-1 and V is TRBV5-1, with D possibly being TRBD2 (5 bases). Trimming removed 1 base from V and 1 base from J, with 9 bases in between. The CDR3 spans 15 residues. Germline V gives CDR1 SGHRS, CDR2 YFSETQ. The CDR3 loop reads CASSLYGVSYNEQFF. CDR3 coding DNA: TGCGCCAGCAGCTTGTACGGGGTTTCCTACAATGAGCAGTTCTTC. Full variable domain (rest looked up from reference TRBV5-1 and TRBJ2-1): KAGVTQTPRYLIKTRGQQVTLSCSPISGHRSVSWYQQTPGQGLQFLFEYFSETQRNKGNFPGRFSGRQFSNSRSEMNVSTLELGDSALYLCASSLYGVSYNEQFFGPGTRLTVL.

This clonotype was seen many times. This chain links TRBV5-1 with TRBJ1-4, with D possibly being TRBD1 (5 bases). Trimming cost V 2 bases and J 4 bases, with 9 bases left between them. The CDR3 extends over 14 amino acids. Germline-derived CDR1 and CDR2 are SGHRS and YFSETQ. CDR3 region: CASSFSGINEKLFF. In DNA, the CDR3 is TGCGCCAGCAGCTTCTCAGGGATTAATGAAAAACTGTTTTTT.

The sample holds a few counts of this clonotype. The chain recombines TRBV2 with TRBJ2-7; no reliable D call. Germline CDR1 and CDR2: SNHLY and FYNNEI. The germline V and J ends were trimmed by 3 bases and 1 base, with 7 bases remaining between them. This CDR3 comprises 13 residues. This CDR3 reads CASSDGRSYEQYF. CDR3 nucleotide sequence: TGTGCCAGCAGTGATGGGCGGTCCTACGAGCAGTACTTC.

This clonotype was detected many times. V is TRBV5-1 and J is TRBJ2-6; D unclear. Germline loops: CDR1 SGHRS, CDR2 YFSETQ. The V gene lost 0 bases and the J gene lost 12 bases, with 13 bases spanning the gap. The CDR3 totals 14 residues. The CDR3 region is CASSLDQLRTVLTF. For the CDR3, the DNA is TGCGCCAGCAGCTTGGACCAACTAAGGACCGTCCTGACTTTC.

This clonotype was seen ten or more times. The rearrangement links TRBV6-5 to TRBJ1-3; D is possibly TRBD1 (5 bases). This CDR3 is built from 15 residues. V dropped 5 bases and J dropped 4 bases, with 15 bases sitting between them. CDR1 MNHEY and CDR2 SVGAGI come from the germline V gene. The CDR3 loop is CASSRGGIGGNTIYF. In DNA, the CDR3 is TGTGCCAGCAGTCGCGGGGGTATCGGCGGAAACACCATATATTTT.

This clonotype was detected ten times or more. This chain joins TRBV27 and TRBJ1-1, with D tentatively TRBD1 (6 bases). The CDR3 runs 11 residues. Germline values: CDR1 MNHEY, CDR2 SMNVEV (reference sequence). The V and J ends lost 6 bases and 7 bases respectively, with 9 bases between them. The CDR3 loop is CASRLDSEAFF. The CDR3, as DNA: TGTGCCAGCAGGTTGGACAGTGAAGCTTTCTTT.

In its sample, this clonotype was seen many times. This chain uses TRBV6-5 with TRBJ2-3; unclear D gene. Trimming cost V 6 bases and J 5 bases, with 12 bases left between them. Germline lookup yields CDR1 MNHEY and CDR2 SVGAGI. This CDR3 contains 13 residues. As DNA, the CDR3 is TGTGCCAGCAGGGGATTGTACGAAGATACGCAGTATTTT. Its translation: CASRGLYEDTQYF.

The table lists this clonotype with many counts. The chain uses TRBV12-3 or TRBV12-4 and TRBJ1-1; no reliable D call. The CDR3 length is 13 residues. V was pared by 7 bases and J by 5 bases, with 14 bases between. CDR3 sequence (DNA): TGTGCCAGCATCCAGACATCGTGGACTGAAGCTTTCTTT. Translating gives CASIQTSWTEAFF.

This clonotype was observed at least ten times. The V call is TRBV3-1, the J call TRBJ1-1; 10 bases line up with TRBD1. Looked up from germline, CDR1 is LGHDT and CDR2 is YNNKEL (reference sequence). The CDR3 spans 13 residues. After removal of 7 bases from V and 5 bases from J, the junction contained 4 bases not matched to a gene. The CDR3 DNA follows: TGTGCCAGCACCCCGGACAGGGGGACTGAAGCTTTCTTT. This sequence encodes CASTPDRGTEAFF. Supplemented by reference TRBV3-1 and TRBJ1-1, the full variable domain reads DTAVSQTPKYLVTQMGNDKSIKCEQNLGHDTMYWYKQDSKKFLKIMFSYNNKELIINETVPNRFSPKSPDKAHLNLHINSLELGDSAVYFCASTPDRGTEAFFGQGTRLTVV.

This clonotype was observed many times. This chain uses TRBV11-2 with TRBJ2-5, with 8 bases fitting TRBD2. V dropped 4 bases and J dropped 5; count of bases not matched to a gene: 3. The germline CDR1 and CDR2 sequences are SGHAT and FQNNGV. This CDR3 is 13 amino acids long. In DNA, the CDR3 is TGTGCCAGCAGCTCCGGGAGGGGGGAGACCCAGTACTTC. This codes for CASSSGRGETQYF.

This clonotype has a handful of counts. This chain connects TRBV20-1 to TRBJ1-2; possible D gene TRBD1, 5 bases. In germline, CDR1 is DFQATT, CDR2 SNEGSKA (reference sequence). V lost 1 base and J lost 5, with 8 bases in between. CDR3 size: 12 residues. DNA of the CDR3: TGCAGTGCTAGAGCGGGGCCATATGGCTACACCTTC. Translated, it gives CSARAGPYGYTF.

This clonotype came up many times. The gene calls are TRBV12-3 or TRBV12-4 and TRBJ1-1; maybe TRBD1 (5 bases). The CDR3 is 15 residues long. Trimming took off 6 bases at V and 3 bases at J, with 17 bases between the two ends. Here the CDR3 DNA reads TGTGCCAGCAGGATAGGTACTGGCAGGGACACTGAAGCTTTCTTT. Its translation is CASRIGTGRDTEAFF.

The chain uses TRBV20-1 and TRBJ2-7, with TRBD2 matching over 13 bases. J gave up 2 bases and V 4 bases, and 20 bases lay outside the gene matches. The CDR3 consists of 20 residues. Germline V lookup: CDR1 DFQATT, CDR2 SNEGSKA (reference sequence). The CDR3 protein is CSAKTRKWTSGSLGTYEQYF. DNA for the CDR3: TGCAGTGCTAAGACTAGAAAATGGACTAGCGGGAGTTTAGGGACCTACGAGCAGTACTTC.

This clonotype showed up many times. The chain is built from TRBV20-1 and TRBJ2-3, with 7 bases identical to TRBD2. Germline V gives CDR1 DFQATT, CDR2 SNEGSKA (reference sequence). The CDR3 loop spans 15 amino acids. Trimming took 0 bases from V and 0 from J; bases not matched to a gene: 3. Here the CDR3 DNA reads TGCAGTGCTAGAGAGGGTAGCGGGAGCACAGATACGCAGTATTTT. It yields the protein CSAREGSGSTDTQYF.